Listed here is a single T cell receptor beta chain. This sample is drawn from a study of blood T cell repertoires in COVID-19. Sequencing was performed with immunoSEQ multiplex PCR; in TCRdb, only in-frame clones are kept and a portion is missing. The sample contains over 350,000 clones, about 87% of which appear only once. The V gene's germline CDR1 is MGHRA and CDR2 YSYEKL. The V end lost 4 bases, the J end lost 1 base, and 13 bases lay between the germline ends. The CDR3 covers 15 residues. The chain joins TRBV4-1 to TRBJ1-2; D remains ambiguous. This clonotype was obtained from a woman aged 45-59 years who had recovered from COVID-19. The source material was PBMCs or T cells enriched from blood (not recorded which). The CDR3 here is CASSPLDGDNYGYTF. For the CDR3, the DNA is TGCGCCAGCAGCCCCCTGGATGGAGATAACTATGGCTACACCTTC.